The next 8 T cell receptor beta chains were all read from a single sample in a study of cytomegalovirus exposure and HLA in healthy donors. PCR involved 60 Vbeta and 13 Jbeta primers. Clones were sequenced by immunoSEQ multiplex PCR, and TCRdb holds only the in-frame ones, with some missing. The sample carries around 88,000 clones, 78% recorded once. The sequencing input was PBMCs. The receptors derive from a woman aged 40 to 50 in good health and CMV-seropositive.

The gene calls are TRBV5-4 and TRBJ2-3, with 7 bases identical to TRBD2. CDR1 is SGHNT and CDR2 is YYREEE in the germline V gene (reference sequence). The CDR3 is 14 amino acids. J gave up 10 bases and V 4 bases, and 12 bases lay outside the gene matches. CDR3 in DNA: TGTGCCAGCAGCCCAGCTAGCGGAGGGCGTCCGCAGTATTTT. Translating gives CASSPASGGRPQYF. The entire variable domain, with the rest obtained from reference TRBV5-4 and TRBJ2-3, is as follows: ETGVTQSPTHLIKTRGQQVTLRCSSQSGHNTVSWYQQALGQGPQFIFQYYREEENGRGNFPPRFSGLQFPNYSSELNVNALELDDSALYLCASSPASGGRPQYFGPGTRLTVL.

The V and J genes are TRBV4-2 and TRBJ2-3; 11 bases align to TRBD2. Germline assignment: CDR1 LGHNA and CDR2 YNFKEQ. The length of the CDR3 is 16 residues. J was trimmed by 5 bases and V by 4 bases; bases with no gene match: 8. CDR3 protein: CASSPHGTSGQDTQYF. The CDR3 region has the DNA TGTGCCAGCAGCCCACACGGGACTAGCGGACAAGATACGCAGTATTTT.

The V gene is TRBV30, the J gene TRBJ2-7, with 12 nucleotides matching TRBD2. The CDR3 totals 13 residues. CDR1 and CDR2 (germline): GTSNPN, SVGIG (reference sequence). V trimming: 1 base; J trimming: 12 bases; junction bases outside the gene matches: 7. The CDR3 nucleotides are TGTGCCTGGAGTGCGGAGACTAGCGGGAGTCTGTACTTC. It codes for CAWSAETSGSLYF.

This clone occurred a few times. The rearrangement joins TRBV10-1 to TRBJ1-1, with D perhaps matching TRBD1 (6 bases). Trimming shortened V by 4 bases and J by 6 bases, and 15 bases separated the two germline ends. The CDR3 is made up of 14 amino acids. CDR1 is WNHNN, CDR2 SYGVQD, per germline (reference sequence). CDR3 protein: CASSGSGEYAEAFF. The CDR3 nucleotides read TGCGCCAGCAGTGGGTCAGGGGAATATGCTGAAGCTTTCTTT.

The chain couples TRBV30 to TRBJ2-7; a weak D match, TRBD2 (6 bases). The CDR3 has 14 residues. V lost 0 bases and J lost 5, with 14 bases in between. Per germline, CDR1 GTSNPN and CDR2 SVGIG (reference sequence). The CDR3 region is CAWSVGAGIDEQYF. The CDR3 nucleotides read TGTGCCTGGAGTGTGGGTGCGGGGATAGACGAGCAGTACTTC.

The CDR3 DNA reads TGCAGCGTTGTAGGGCTAGCGGGCACAGATACGCAGTATTTT. It encodes CSVVGLAGTDTQYF. V usage is TRBV29-1 and J usage is TRBJ2-3; TRBD2 matches 7 bases. CDR3 length: 14 residues. Germline V gives CDR1 SQVTM, CDR2 ANQGSEA. The V gene end was trimmed by 4 bases and the J gene end by 1 base; junction bases not matched to a gene: 5.

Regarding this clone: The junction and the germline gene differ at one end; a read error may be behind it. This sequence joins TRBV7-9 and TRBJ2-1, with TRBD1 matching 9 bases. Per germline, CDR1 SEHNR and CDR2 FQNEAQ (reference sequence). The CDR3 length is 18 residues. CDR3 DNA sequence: TGTTCCAGCAGCTCCCAAAGGGGGGGGACAGGGCACTACAATGAGCAGTTCTTC. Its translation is CSSSSQRGGTGHYNEQFF.

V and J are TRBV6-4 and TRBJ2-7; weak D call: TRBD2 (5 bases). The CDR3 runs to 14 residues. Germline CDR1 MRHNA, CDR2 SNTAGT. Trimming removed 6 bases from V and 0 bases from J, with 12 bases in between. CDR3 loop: CASRTGESSYEQYF. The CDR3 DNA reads TGTGCCAGCAGGACCGGGGAAAGCTCCTACGAGCAGTACTTC.